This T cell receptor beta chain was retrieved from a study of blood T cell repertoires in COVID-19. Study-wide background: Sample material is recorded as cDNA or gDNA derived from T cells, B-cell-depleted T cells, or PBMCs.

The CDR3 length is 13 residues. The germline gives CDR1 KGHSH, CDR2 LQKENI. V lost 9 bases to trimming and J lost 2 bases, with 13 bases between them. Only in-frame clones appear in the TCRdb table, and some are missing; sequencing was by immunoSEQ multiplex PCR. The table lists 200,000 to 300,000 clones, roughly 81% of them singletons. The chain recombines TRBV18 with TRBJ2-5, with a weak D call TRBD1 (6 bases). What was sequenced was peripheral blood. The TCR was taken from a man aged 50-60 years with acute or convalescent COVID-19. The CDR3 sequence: CASEGGLQETQYF. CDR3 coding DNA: TGTGCCAGTGAAGGGGGTTTACAAGAGACCCAGTACTTC.